The clone carrying this TCR beta chain was observed at least ten times. What it binds is unknown. The germline V gene has CDR1 MDHEN and CDR2 SYDVKM. This CDR3 contains 15 residues. With 1 base removed from V and 0 bases from J, the gap between germline ends came to 7 bases. The sample is drawn from a study of T cell repertoires in cytomegalovirus infection. Study in general: Based on public TCR beta signatures, there were indications of CMV infection and of a matching HLA type. Overall study findings and caveats: Identification of carriers of CMV plus the relevant HLA was performed using cumulative public TCR beta family frequency. In two of eight donors, the top clonotype was HLA-C-restricted CMV-specific.

TCRdb re-called the reads with MiXCR, one entry per CDR3 protein. The data show about 320,000 distinct CDR3 sequences, around a tenth seen once. The sequence was obtained from a human donor in good health (CMV status not recorded). Some clones in this sample may be carry-over from other donors' samples. This sequence joins TRBV28 and TRBJ2-4; D is unclear. The specimen sequenced was PBMCs. CDR3 region: CASSLLALAKNIQYF. CDR3 nucleotide sequence: TGTGCCAGCAGTTTATTGGCTCTAGCCAAAAACATTCAGTACTTC.